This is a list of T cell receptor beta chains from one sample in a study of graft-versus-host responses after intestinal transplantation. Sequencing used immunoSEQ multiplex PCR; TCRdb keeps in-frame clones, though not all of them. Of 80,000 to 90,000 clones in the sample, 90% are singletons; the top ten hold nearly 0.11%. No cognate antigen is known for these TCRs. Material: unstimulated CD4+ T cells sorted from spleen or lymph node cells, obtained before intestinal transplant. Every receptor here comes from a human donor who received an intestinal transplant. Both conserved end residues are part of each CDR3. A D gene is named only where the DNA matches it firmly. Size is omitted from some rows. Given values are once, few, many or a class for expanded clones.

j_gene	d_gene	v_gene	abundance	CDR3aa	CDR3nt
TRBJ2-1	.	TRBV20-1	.	CSARVGAEQFF	TGCAGTGCTAGGGTGGGGGCCGAGCAGTTCTTC
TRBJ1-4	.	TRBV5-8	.	CASSFPRVFGEKLFF	TGTGCCAGCAGCTTTCCCCGGGTATTTGGTGAAAAACTGTTTTTT
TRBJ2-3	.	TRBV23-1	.	CASGQPTDTQYF	TGCGCCAGCGGCCAACCCACAGATACGCAGTATTTT
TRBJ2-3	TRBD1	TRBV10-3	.	CAIRTPGQNTDTQYF	TGTGCCATCAGGACCCCGGGACAGAACACAGATACGCAGTATTTT
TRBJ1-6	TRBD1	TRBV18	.	CASSPPPGQNSPLHF	TGTGCCAGCTCACCACCTCCGGGACAGAATTCACCCCTCCACTTT
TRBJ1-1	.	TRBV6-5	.	CASSYAGAGTEAFF	TGTGCCAGCAGTTACGCGGGGGCTGGGACTGAAGCTTTCTTT
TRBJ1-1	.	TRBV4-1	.	CASSQQGPTEAFF	TGCGCCAGCAGCCAACAGGGTCCCACTGAAGCTTTCTTT
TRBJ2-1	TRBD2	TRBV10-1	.	CASSGTSGGEQFF	TGCGCCAGCAGTGGGACTAGCGGCGGTGAGCAGTTCTTC
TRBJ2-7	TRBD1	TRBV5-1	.	CASTPQTGGGYEQYF	TGCGCCAGCACTCCTCAAACAGGGGGTGGATACGAGCAGTACTTC
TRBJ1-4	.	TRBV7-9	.	CASSLAGRGEKLFF	TGTGCCAGCAGCTTAGCAGGGAGGGGTGAAAAACTGTTTTTT
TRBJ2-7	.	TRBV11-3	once	CASSRGGGAGRPYEQYF	TGTGCCAGCAGCCGAGGGGGGGGAGCCGGGCGTCCCTACGAGCAGTACTTC
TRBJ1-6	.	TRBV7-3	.	CASSLNRGSNSPLHF	TGTGCCAGCAGCTTAAATAGGGGGTCCAATTCACCCCTCCACTTT
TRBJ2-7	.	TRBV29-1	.	CSVASEGGSAYEQYF	TGCAGCGTTGCCTCCGAGGGCGGGTCCGCCTACGAGCAGTACTTC
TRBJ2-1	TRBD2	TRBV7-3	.	CASSTTSAGGNEQFF	TGTGCCAGCAGCACAACTAGCGCAGGTGGGAATGAGCAGTTCTTC
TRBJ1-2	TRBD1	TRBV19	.	CASSRGGQGTPGYTF	TGTGCCAGTAGTAGGGGGGGACAGGGGACTCCTGGCTACACCTTC
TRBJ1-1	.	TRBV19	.	CASSNPRRSLSAEAFF	TGTGCCAGTAGTAACCCCCGCAGGTCTCTTAGTGCTGAAGCTTTCTTT
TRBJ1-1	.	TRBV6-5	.	CASLSPTRDYTEAFF	TGTGCCAGCTTGAGCCCAACCAGGGACTACACTGAAGCTTTCTTT
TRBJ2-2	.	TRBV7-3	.	CASSFTGTGELFF	TGTGCCAGCAGCTTTACGGGCACCGGGGAGCTGTTTTTT
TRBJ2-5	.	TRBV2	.	CASSGQGGTQYF	TGTGCCAGCAGTGGACAGGGAGGAACCCAGTACTTC
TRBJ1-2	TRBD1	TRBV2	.	CASLRGQLVNYGYTF	TGTGCCAGCCTCCGGGGACAGTTGGTAAACTATGGCTACACCTTC